The entry that follows covers one TCR beta chain sequence. Assay used: immunoSEQ multiplex PCR; TCRdb lists only in-frame clones, some missing. The data contain roughly 150,000 clones, 70% to 90% of them singletons. This sample was included in a study of blood T cell repertoires in COVID-19. At the level of the study: There were acute and convalescent COVID-19 samples, and they came from the United States, Italy and Spain.

The germline V gene has CDR1 SEHNR and CDR2 FQNEAQ (reference sequence). Trimming removed 3 bases from V and 5 bases from J; junction bases left unmatched: 2. The CDR3 is 14 amino acids. The sequencing sample was made of PBMCs or T cells enriched from blood (not recorded which). The receptor was isolated from a man aged 45 to 65 who had recovered from COVID-19. V is TRBV7-9 and J is TRBJ2-1; 9 nucleotides match TRBD2. CDR3 in amino acids: CASSLASGNNEQFF. The CDR3 bases are TGTGCCAGCAGCTTGGCTAGCGGGAACAATGAGCAGTTCTTC.